These 26 T cell receptor beta chains came from one sample sequenced in a study of T-cell reconstitution after alpha-beta-depleted transplantation in children. The library targeted TCRbeta and was prepared with unique molecular identifiers. TCRdb ran MiXCR on the PCR reads and lists one entry per CDR3 protein. This sample yields about 270,000 distinct CDR3 sequences, of which 9.9% are seen a single time; around 9.1% belongs to the top ten. The sequences come from PBMCs from the stem cell graft donor, collected from the stem cell graft. The receptors here all came from a human donor who donated a stem cell graft to a child with SCID.

This clonotype was observed a few times. V is TRBV10-3 and J is TRBJ1-1; no clear D gene. Per germline, CDR1 ENHRY and CDR2 SYGVKD. The CDR3 runs to 15 residues. V was pared by 0 bases and J by 5 bases, with 13 bases between. The CDR3 here is CAISESAPGGTEAFF. Here the CDR3 DNA reads TGTGCCATCAGTGAGTCCGCGCCCGGAGGTACTGAAGCTTTCTTT.

This rearrangement joins TRBV12-3 or TRBV12-4 to TRBJ2-6; no clear D gene. This CDR3 is built from 17 residues. The V end was cut by 7 bases, the J end by 0 bases, with 16 bases between. This chain's CDR3 is CASTLIIAGSGANVLTF. DNA of the CDR3: TGTGCCAGCACTCTAATTATTGCCGGCTCTGGGGCCAACGTCCTGACTTTC.

This clonotype was observed a handful of times. V usage is TRBV18 and J usage is TRBJ1-1; 8 bases are a match to TRBD1. CDR3 size: 13 residues. Germline-derived CDR1 and CDR2 are KGHSH and LQKENI. The ends lost 4 bases at V and 10 bases at J; junction bases unmatched: 8. CDR3 protein: CASSQDRGGSAFF. CDR3 coding DNA: TGTGCCAGCTCACAAGACAGGGGCGGTTCAGCTTTCTTT.

The chain recombines TRBV5-1 with TRBJ1-2, with D unclear. The ends were cut back, 7 bases at V and 5 bases at J, with 12 bases in the middle. This CDR3 has 12 amino acids. Germline loops: CDR1 SGHRS, CDR2 YFSETQ. The CDR3 reads CASATGEYGYTF. The CDR3 nucleotides read TGCGCCAGCGCGACCGGGGAGTATGGCTACACCTTC.

The V and J genes are TRBV5-1 and TRBJ2-5, with 8 bases identical to TRBD2. V lost 1 base, J lost 5 bases, and 7 bases stayed unmatched. The CDR3 totals 15 residues. The germline V gene encodes CDR1 SGHRS and CDR2 YFSETQ. This chain's CDR3 is CASSLLYGGEETQYF. CDR3 coding DNA: TGCGCCAGCAGCTTGTTGTACGGGGGGGAGGAGACCCAGTACTTC.

The rearrangement joins TRBV12-3 or TRBV12-4 to TRBJ1-3; D ambiguous. The CDR3 spans 12 residues. V lost 5 bases and J lost 0, with 2 bases in between. The CDR3: CASSNSGNTIYF. The CDR3 region has the DNA TGTGCCAGCAGTAACTCTGGAAACACCATATATTTT.

This clonotype was picked up a small number of times. V gene TRBV9 combines with J gene TRBJ2-2; D uncertain. V shed 0 bases and J shed 1 base, with 7 bases lying between them. Looked up from germline, CDR1 is SGDLS and CDR2 is YYNGEE. The CDR3 length is 15 residues. CDR3 region: CASSVGEMNTGELFF. CDR3 DNA sequence: TGTGCCAGCAGCGTAGGAGAGATGAACACCGGGGAGCTGTTTTTT.

This clonotype was seen at least ten times. CDR3 sequence: CASSSQGGGAGETQYF. CDR3 in DNA: TGTGCCAGCAGCTCCCAAGGAGGGGGGGCGGGAGAGACCCAGTACTTC. The chain combines TRBV7-2 with TRBJ2-5; TRBD2 is a possible D gene (7 bases). Germline CDR1 SGHTA, CDR2 FQGNSA. Trimming removed 4 bases from V and 4 bases from J, with 19 bases in between. The CDR3 length is 16 residues.

This clonotype turned up a few times. The V gene is TRBV6-5, the J gene TRBJ2-7; 9 bases map to TRBD1. Germline V CDR1 and CDR2: MNHEY, SVGAGI. The ends lost 0 bases at V and 10 bases at J; junction bases unmatched: 4. The length of the CDR3 is 13 residues. The CDR3 sequence: CASSYSGTGFQYF. The CDR3, as DNA: TGTGCCAGCAGTTACTCCGGGACAGGGTTCCAGTACTTC.

The chain uses TRBV29-1 and TRBJ2-3; 10 nucleotides match TRBD1. The CDR3 covers 13 residues. V dropped 8 bases and J dropped 5; count of bases not matched to a gene: 7. In germline, CDR1 is SQVTM, CDR2 ANQGSEA. CDR3 bases: TGCAGCTCAAAGACAGGGGGCCGAGATACGCAGTATTTT. Its protein is CSSKTGGRDTQYF.

This clonotype has a count of ten or more. The chain links TRBV6-1 to TRBJ2-2, with a possible D match to TRBD2 (6 bases). CDR1 MNHNS and CDR2 SASEGT come from the germline V gene. V lost 7 bases and J lost 1, with 10 bases in between. CDR3 length equals 14 residues. CDR3 sequence: CASTAGLNTGELFF. The DNA for the CDR3 is TGTGCCAGCACGGCGGGGCTGAACACCGGGGAGCTGTTTTTT.

This clonotype was seen a handful of times. The chain recombines TRBV5-1 with TRBJ2-7, with no clear D. This CDR3 comprises 13 residues. Per germline, CDR1 SGHRS and CDR2 YFSETQ. The V and J ends lost 3 bases and 2 bases respectively, with 9 bases between them. In DNA, the CDR3 is TGCGCCAGCAGCTCTTGGACGGCCTACGAGCAGTACTTC. Encoded protein: CASSSWTAYEQYF.

The rearrangement uses TRBV12-3 or TRBV12-4 and TRBJ1-2, with D hard to call. V was trimmed by 0 bases and J by 2 bases, leaving 7 bases between them. This CDR3 has 14 residues. The CDR3 reads CASSLALANYGYTF. The DNA for the CDR3 is TGTGCCAGCAGTTTAGCGTTGGCAAACTATGGCTACACCTTC.

This clonotype was seen a few times. J is TRBJ2-3 and V is TRBV7-9, with TRBD2 as a possible D gene (6 bases). Trimming pared 6 bases from V and 6 bases from J, leaving 16 bases between. The CDR3 contains 14 residues. Per the germline V gene, CDR1 is SEHNR and CDR2 is FQNEAQ (reference sequence). The CDR3 reads CASSWTGTGDTQYF. The CDR3 bases are TGTGCCAGCAGTTGGACCGGGACTGGGGATACGCAGTATTTT.

This clonotype was seen ten or more times. The chain has TRBV7-9 and TRBJ1-5; perhaps TRBD1 as D (6 bases). The CDR3 is made up of 13 amino acids. Germline V CDR1 and CDR2: SEHNR, FQNEAQ (reference sequence). V was shortened by 5 bases and J by 4 bases, with 9 bases between the two germline ends. The CDR3 nucleotides read TGTGCCAGCAGCCCGGACAGTAATCAGCCCCAGCATTTT. It is translated as CASSPDSNQPQHF.

This chain connects TRBV19 to TRBJ2-3, with 8 bases that match TRBD2. The CDR3 sequence is 14 residues long. From germline, CDR1 is LNHDA and CDR2 SQIVND (reference sequence). Losses at the gene ends were 8 bases for V and 2 bases for J; bases not matched to a gene: 6. CDR3 residues: CASGRGGPTDTQYF. The CDR3, as DNA: TGTGCCAGTGGACGGGGGGGCCCCACAGATACGCAGTATTTT.

This clonotype showed up just a few times. The CDR3 sequence: CAISESSGTEAFF. CDR3 nucleotides: TGTGCCATCAGTGAGTCGTCGGGCACTGAAGCTTTCTTT. The chain uses TRBV10-3 and TRBJ1-1; D gene unclear. The V and J ends lost 0 bases and 4 bases respectively, with 6 bases between them. CDR3 length equals 13 residues. CDR1 is ENHRY and CDR2 is SYGVKD in the germline V gene.

This clonotype was observed a handful of times. The chain combines TRBV4-2 with TRBJ1-2; D gene ambiguous. Germline CDR1 is LGHNA and CDR2 is YNFKEQ. The V end lost 0 bases, the J end lost 4 bases, and 21 bases lay between the germline ends. The CDR3 covers 18 residues. CDR3 amino acids: CASSQDKSSKQLTYGYTF. The CDR3, as DNA: TGTGCCAGCAGCCAAGATAAGTCATCAAAACAGTTAACCTATGGCTACACCTTC.

This clonotype has only a few counts. The chain uses TRBV7-9 and TRBJ2-3; 15 nucleotides align to TRBD2. V shed 1 base, J shed 3 bases, and the junction held 8 bases outside the gene matches. The germline CDR1 and CDR2 sequences are SEHNR and FQNEAQ (reference sequence). This CDR3 is 19 amino acids long. The CDR3 bases are TGTGCCAGCAGCTTAGTGGCGGGACTAGCGGGGGGAACAACAGATACGCAGTATTTT. The encoded protein is CASSLVAGLAGGTTDTQYF.

This clonotype was recorded at least ten times. This chain links TRBV5-1 with TRBJ1-2; perhaps TRBD1 as D (6 bases). The CDR3 contains 13 residues. From germline, CDR1 is SGHRS and CDR2 YFSETQ. Trimming cost V 4 bases and J 8 bases, with 15 bases left between them. Written as DNA, the CDR3 is TGCGCCAGCAGCGCCGAACAGGGAAGAGGCTACACCTTC. It specifies CASSAEQGRGYTF.

The chain joins TRBV20-1 to TRBJ1-1; tentative D call: TRBD1 (6 bases). This CDR3 has 13 residues. Germline CDR1 DFQATT, CDR2 SNEGSKA (reference sequence). Trimming left V 5 bases short and J 2 bases short, with 12 bases between. CDR3 DNA: TGCAGTGCTTCGGGACAAAAAAACACTGAAGCTTTCTTT. Its translation is CSASGQKNTEAFF.

This clonotype was seen only a few times. This sequence joins TRBV6-1 and TRBJ1-2, with TRBD1 as a possible D gene (5 bases). Looked up from germline, CDR1 is MNHNS and CDR2 is SASEGT. This CDR3 is built from 13 residues. Trimming pared 6 bases from V and 3 bases from J, leaving 11 bases between. The CDR3 loop reads CASRPGEHYGYTF. The CDR3 region has the DNA TGTGCCAGCAGGCCGGGGGAACACTATGGCTACACCTTC.

At least ten counts were recorded for this clonotype. This chain links TRBV10-3 with TRBJ1-3; no clear D. This CDR3 is 14 amino acids long. V gave up 3 bases and J gave up 0 bases, with 6 bases separating them. Looked up from germline, CDR1 is ENHRY and CDR2 is SYGVKD. CDR3 nucleotides: TGTGCCATCAGTGACTTAGACTCTGGAAACACCATATATTTT. This codes for CAISDLDSGNTIYF.

The V call is TRBV19, the J call TRBJ2-3; TRBD1 matches at 7 bases. Germline V gene data show CDR1 as LNHDA and CDR2 as SQIVND (reference sequence). Trimming cost V 4 bases and J 2 bases; bases outside gene matches: 9. CDR3 size: 16 residues. The CDR3 reads CASSTPTGTHTDTQYF. In DNA form, the CDR3 reads TGTGCCAGTAGTACCCCGACAGGGACCCACACAGATACGCAGTATTTT.

This clonotype has a handful of counts. This chain connects TRBV3-1 to TRBJ2-2; TRBD1 is a possible D gene (5 bases). V was trimmed by 2 bases and J by 4 bases, leaving 14 bases between them. This CDR3 comprises 16 residues. CDR1 is LGHDT, CDR2 YNNKEL, per germline (reference sequence). For the CDR3, the DNA is TGTGCCAGCAGCCAAAGATCAGGGATGGGCACCGGGGAGCTGTTTTTT. It codes for CASSQRSGMGTGELFF.

This clonotype was detected a few times. The rearrangement uses TRBV12-3 or TRBV12-4 and TRBJ2-2, with D uncertain. Trimming took off 7 bases at V and 5 bases at J, with 5 bases between the two ends. This CDR3 has 11 residues. The CDR3 nucleotides read TGTGCCAGCAAGGAAACCGGGGAGCTGTTTTTT. It encodes CASKETGELFF.